The TCR beta chain under discussion was sequenced for a study of spatial heterogeneity in lung cancer. The CDR3 extends over 15 amino acids. V shed 5 bases, J shed 7 bases, and the junction held 7 bases outside the gene matches. Per germline, CDR1 SGHAT and CDR2 FQDESV (reference sequence). TCRdb re-called the 5' RACE reads with MiXCR, one entry per CDR3 protein. The repertoire has 6,500 to 8,500 distinct CDR3 sequences, 9.7% of them found once; the top ten carry roughly a quarter. Time point: sample taken at primary tumor resection. This clonotype is medium-sized. The material was normal lung tissue next to the tumor, obtained at surgery. This chain uses TRBV11-1 with TRBJ1-6; 8 bases fit TRBD1. The source is a male donor with early-stage non-small cell lung cancer. CDR3 nucleotide sequence: TGTGCCAGCAGCACCCGACAGGGGAGAAATTCACCCCTCCACTTT. Its translation: CASSTRQGRNSPLHF.